Each of the 22 T cell receptor beta chains below was sequenced from the same sample in a study of CD8 T cells in ankylosing spondylitis. TCRdb itself ran the 5' RACE reads through MiXCR, one entry per CDR3 protein. Here the sample spans about 170,000 distinct CDR3 sequences, roughly 18% being singletons. The specimen sequenced was blood, either unsorted or a sorted T cell fraction (not recorded which). The receptors here all came from a male donor with ankylosing spondylitis or in good health (not recorded which).

This clonotype was seen a handful of times. This chain joins TRBV28 and TRBJ2-1, with D tentatively TRBD1 (5 bases). V gave up 7 bases and J gave up 8 bases, with 15 bases separating them. Germline V gene lookup returns CDR1 MDHEN and CDR2 SYDVKM. The CDR3 runs to 13 residues. The CDR3 sequence is CASNPGRGDEQFF. The DNA for the CDR3 is TGTGCCAGCAACCCAGGAAGGGGTGATGAGCAGTTCTTC.

The table lists this clonotype with many counts. The chain combines TRBV7-2 with TRBJ2-3; no clear D. V lost 1 base and J 5 bases, leaving 7 bases between the germline ends. In germline, CDR1 is SGHTA, CDR2 FQGNSA. The CDR3 runs to 13 residues. The CDR3 reads CASSLGTVDTQYF. CDR3 bases: TGTGCCAGCAGCTTAGGGACGGTAGATACGCAGTATTTT.

The CDR3: CASNPTSGTTDTQYF. In nucleotides, the CDR3 is TGTGCCAGCAACCCTACTAGCGGGACCACAGATACGCAGTATTTT. This sequence joins TRBV12-3 or TRBV12-4 and TRBJ2-3; 10 bases map to TRBD2. Germline trimming cut 7 bases from V and 2 bases from J; bases unmatched to any gene: 6. CDR3 length equals 15 residues.

This clonotype was picked up many times. CDR3 sequence reads: CASSVVEGRSYGYTF. CDR3 coding DNA: TGTGCCAGCAGCGTAGTTGAAGGGAGAAGCTATGGCTACACCTTC. V and J are TRBV9 and TRBJ1-2; D gene uncertain. With 0 bases removed from V and 4 bases from J, the gap between germline ends came to 13 bases. CDR3 size: 15 residues. Germline values: CDR1 SGDLS, CDR2 YYNGEE.

The sample holds a few counts of this clonotype. The rearrangement links TRBV6-5 to TRBJ2-5, with 9 nucleotides matching TRBD1. V shed 5 bases, J shed 6 bases, and the junction held 13 bases outside the gene matches. Germline V lookup: CDR1 MNHEY, CDR2 SVGAGI. This CDR3 comprises 16 residues. The CDR3 protein is CASSTDEFGQGKTQYF. As DNA, the CDR3 is TGTGCCAGCAGTACCGACGAATTTGGACAGGGGAAGACCCAGTACTTC.

This clonotype has ten or more counts. CDR3 in amino acids: CASSPGLAPHTGELFF. The CDR3 region has the DNA TGTGCCAGCAGCCCGGGACTAGCCCCCCACACCGGGGAGCTGTTTTTT. J is TRBJ2-2 and V is TRBV5-6; 9 nucleotides agree with TRBD2. V gave up 4 bases and J gave up 3 bases; unmatched junction bases: 7. Germline V gene sequence: CDR1 SGHDT, CDR2 YYEEEE. This CDR3 comprises 16 residues.

This clonotype has just a few counts. For the CDR3, the DNA is TGTGCCAGCAGTTCGACCCGACAGGGCGTCCTGTACTTC. It is translated as CASSSTRQGVLYF. The chain links TRBV7-9 to TRBJ2-7; 7 bases agree with TRBD1. Trimming at V came to 6 bases and at J to 12 bases, leaving 14 bases not matched to a gene. This CDR3 is built from 13 residues. CDR1 is SEHNR and CDR2 is FQNEAQ in the germline V gene (reference sequence).

This clonotype has more than one count but fewer than ten. The chain is built from TRBV6-5 and TRBJ2-1, with D perhaps TRBD2 (6 bases). Germline V gene lookup returns CDR1 MNHEY and CDR2 SVGAGI. Between the trimmed V and J ends, which lost 2 bases and 5 bases, there was a span of 13 bases. The CDR3 sequence is 15 residues long. CDR3 amino acids: CASSYLAGPHNEQFF. CDR3 nucleotide sequence: TGTGCCAGCAGTTACCTGGCGGGGCCCCACAATGAGCAGTTCTTC.

Many counts were recorded for this clonotype. The rearrangement uses TRBV7-9 and TRBJ2-3, with no clear D. Per germline, CDR1 SEHNR and CDR2 FQNEAQ (reference sequence). The CDR3 loop spans 15 amino acids. V lost 0 bases, J lost 5 bases, and 12 bases lay in between. The CDR3 nucleotides are TGTGCCAGCAGCTTAGCGGTCTTAAGTGGAGATACGCAGTATTTT. Translation: CASSLAVLSGDTQYF.

The chain has TRBV29-1 and TRBJ2-5; D not resolved. Trimming cost V 5 bases and J 5 bases, with 15 bases left between them. This CDR3 spans 13 amino acids. The germline V gene encodes CDR1 SQVTM and CDR2 ANQGSEA. The CDR3 DNA sequence: TGCAGCGTTCAACACCGACGCCAGGAGACCCAGTACTTC. As protein: CSVQHRRQETQYF. Filled out from reference TRBV29-1 and TRBJ2-5, the complete variable domain reads SAVISQKPSRDICQRGTSLTIQCQVDSQVTMMFWYRQQPGQSLTLIATANQGSEATYESGFVIDKFPISRPNLTFSTLTVSNMSPEDSSIYLCSVQHRRQETQYFGPGTRLLVL.

This clonotype was found a few times. The rearrangement uses TRBV24-1 and TRBJ2-1; TRBD2 aligns across 12 bases. V shed 4 bases, J shed 7 bases, and the junction held 7 bases outside the gene matches. The germline V gene encodes CDR1 KGHDR and CDR2 SFDVKD. CDR3 length: 16 amino acids. The CDR3 sequence: CATSEPGLAGQNEQFF. The DNA of the CDR3 is TGTGCCACCAGTGAACCGGGACTAGCGGGTCAGAATGAGCAGTTCTTC.

This clonotype was counted ten times or more. The rearrangement uses TRBV12-3 or TRBV12-4 and TRBJ2-5; D is unresolved. The CDR3 is 11 residues long. Trimming left V 8 bases short and J 5 bases short, with 9 bases between. CDR3 DNA: TGTGCCAGCTCCGCCCGGGAGACCCAGTACTTC. This gives the protein CASSARETQYF.

This clonotype came up many times. The chain combines TRBV10-2 with TRBJ2-7; unclear D gene. The CDR3 loop spans 13 amino acids. Germline CDR1 reads WSHSY; CDR2 reads SAAADI. Trimming shortened V by 0 bases and J by 5 bases, and 8 bases separated the two germline ends. The CDR3 DNA is TGCGCCAGCAGTGAGTCGACCCGAGACGAGCAGTACTTC. Translation: CASSESTRDEQYF.

The sample holds a few counts of this clonotype. The V and J genes are TRBV12-3 or TRBV12-4 and TRBJ1-5, with D perhaps matching TRBD1 (6 bases). V lost 2 bases and J 0 bases, leaving 8 bases between the germline ends. This CDR3 is built from 15 residues. The CDR3 DNA sequence: TGTGCCAGCAGTTTACGGACAGATAGCAATCAGCCCCAGCATTTT. Protein product: CASSLRTDSNQPQHF.

This clonotype turned up a few times. V is TRBV6-4 and J is TRBJ2-1, with 8 bases lining up with TRBD1. V trimming: 5 bases; J trimming: 2 bases; junction bases outside the gene matches: 5. From germline, CDR1 is MRHNA and CDR2 SNTAGT. The CDR3 runs to 15 residues. The chain's CDR3 is CASSPGGSAYNEQFF. The CDR3 DNA reads as TGTGCCAGCAGTCCAGGGGGCTCGGCCTACAATGAGCAGTTCTTC.

There are many counts of this clonotype. V is TRBV29-1 and J is TRBJ1-5; 9 bases are a match to TRBD1. The V gene end was trimmed by 5 bases and the J gene end by 5 bases; junction bases not matched to a gene: 4. The CDR3 is made up of 13 amino acids. Germline V gene lookup returns CDR1 SQVTM and CDR2 ANQGSEA. The CDR3 bases are TGCAGCGTTAGGGACAGGGAGCATCAGCCCCAGCATTTT. Amino acids: CSVRDREHQPQHF.

This clonotype occurred a few times. This rearrangement joins TRBV30 to TRBJ2-7; the D is unclear. Germline CDR1 reads GTSNPN; CDR2 reads SVGIG (reference sequence). This CDR3 spans 13 amino acids. Trimming removed 5 bases from V and 2 bases from J, with 13 bases in between. The CDR3 loop reads CAWAPGSPYEQYF. Here the CDR3 DNA reads TGTGCCTGGGCCCCGGGCTCTCCCTACGAGCAGTACTTC.

This clonotype was observed at least ten times. The V gene is TRBV20-1, the J gene TRBJ2-2, with unresolved D. This CDR3 contains 13 residues. V was trimmed by 4 bases and J by 3 bases, leaving 9 bases between them. Germline V CDR1 and CDR2: DFQATT, SNEGSKA (reference sequence). CDR3 residues: CSATPRDTGELFF. CDR3 nucleotides: TGCAGTGCTACCCCAAGGGACACCGGGGAGCTGTTTTTT.

The CDR3 DNA reads TGCAGCGTTGAAGATAAGCCAGGGGCCTATGGCTACACCTTC. Protein sequence: CSVEDKPGAYGYTF. This chain links TRBV29-1 with TRBJ1-2; tentative D call: TRBD1 (6 bases). The germline V and J ends were trimmed by 0 bases and 4 bases, with 12 bases remaining between them. Germline values: CDR1 SQVTM, CDR2 ANQGSEA. This CDR3 region has 14 residues.

This clonotype has a handful of counts. The chain joins TRBV10-3 to TRBJ1-1, with unresolved D. Per the germline V gene, CDR1 is ENHRY and CDR2 is SYGVKD. V dropped 0 bases and J dropped 3 bases, with 8 bases sitting between them. The CDR3 is made up of 14 amino acids. DNA for the CDR3: TGTGCCATCAGTGAGTCGGGCACTCACACTGAAGCTTTCTTT. Its translation is CAISESGTHTEAFF.

The genes are TRBV5-1 and TRBJ2-7, with 8 bases aligning to TRBD2. V lost 4 bases and J lost 2; bases outside the gene matches: 5. The CDR3 contains 14 residues. The germline V gene encodes CDR1 SGHRS and CDR2 YFSETQ. The CDR3 here is CASSDGLAAYEQYF. In DNA form, the CDR3 reads TGCGCCAGCAGCGATGGACTAGCCGCCTACGAGCAGTACTTC.

Points on this clonotype: It may be a read error: a sequence one base away is much more abundant. This chain joins TRBV23-1 and TRBJ2-7, with TRBD2 identical over 10 bases. TRBV23-1 falls under the ORF class, with uncertain function. V gave up 2 bases and J gave up 2 bases; unmatched junction bases: 15. The CDR3 runs 19 residues. The CDR3 DNA sequence: TGCGCCAGCAGTCAAACGAGCGGGGAAACTACTAGCGGGGCCTACGAGCAGTACTTC. It specifies CASSQTSGETTSGAYEQYF.